The 7 T cell receptor beta chains below all came from one sample that was sequenced in a study of cytomegalovirus exposure and HLA in healthy donors. The PCR ran on 60 Vbeta and 13 Jbeta primers. Generated by immunoSEQ multiplex PCR, the TCRdb table keeps only in-frame clones and is missing some. The sample has some 200,000 clones; roughly 80% are singletons. The sequencing input was PBMCs. All receptors derive from a female donor in good health and CMV-seronegative.

Written as DNA, the CDR3 is TGCGCCAGCAGCCAAGATCCCGGGACAGGCCAGATTCAGTACTTC. Protein sequence: CASSQDPGTGQIQYF. The chain uses TRBV4-1 and TRBJ2-4; TRBD1 matches 8 bases. The CDR3 is 15 residues long. CDR1 is MGHRA, CDR2 YSYEKL, per germline. J was trimmed by 10 bases and V by 0 bases; bases with no gene match: 8.

The chain has TRBV7-9 and TRBJ2-7; TRBD1 is a possible D gene (6 bases). Germline-derived CDR1 and CDR2 are SEHNR and FQNEAQ (reference sequence). The CDR3 is 14 residues long. Trimming removed 5 bases from V and 5 bases from J, with 16 bases in between. The CDR3 nucleotides read TGTGCCAGCAGCCCTCGACAGGCTTACCACGAGCAGTACTTC. Protein sequence: CASSPRQAYHEQYF.

This clone was observed a handful of times. The chain combines TRBV4-3 with TRBJ2-1; 14 bases are shared with TRBD2. Unmatched junction bases numbered 5, after V lost 4 bases and J lost 6 bases. The CDR3 length is 16 residues. Germline V gene lookup returns CDR1 LGHNA and CDR2 YSLEER. CDR3 in amino acids: CASSRMTSGGGNEQFF. The CDR3 bases are TGCGCCAGCAGCCGCATGACTAGCGGGGGGGGCAATGAGCAGTTCTTC.

This clone was seen a handful of times. The chain couples TRBV11-2 to TRBJ2-1; tentative D call: TRBD1 (6 bases). Per germline, CDR1 SGHAT and CDR2 FQNNGV. The CDR3 runs to 14 residues. The ends were cut back, 2 bases at V and 7 bases at J, with 12 bases in the middle. CDR3 sequence reads: CASSLQGSKNEQFF. The CDR3 DNA reads as TGTGCCAGCAGCTTACAGGGGAGTAAAAATGAGCAGTTCTTC.

The rearrangement links TRBV10-2 to TRBJ1-1; tentative D call: TRBD1 (6 bases). Germline V gene sequence: CDR1 WSHSY, CDR2 SAAADI. The CDR3 consists of 13 residues. The V end was cut by 2 bases, the J end by 6 bases, with 10 bases between. The CDR3 is CASSEAGVPEAFF. The CDR3 nucleotides read TGCGCCAGCAGTGAGGCAGGGGTCCCTGAAGCTTTCTTT.

This clone was detected only once. The chain joins TRBV7-8 to TRBJ2-5, with D perhaps TRBD1 (6 bases). The J call is uncertain, as TRBJ2-7 better fits the DNA end. This CDR3 comprises 15 residues. Germline values: CDR1 SGHVS, CDR2 FQNEAQ. The CDR3 spells CASSPRLGGSYEQYF. The CDR3 DNA reads TGTGCCAGCAGTCCCCGGCTAGGGGGCTCCTACGAGCAGTACTTC.

This clone has just one count. The gene calls are TRBV27 and TRBJ2-6; D remains unclear. V was pared by 5 bases and J by 0 bases, with 5 bases between. The CDR3 sequence is 14 residues long. Germline V gene sequence: CDR1 MNHEY, CDR2 SMNVEV (reference sequence). This CDR3 reads CASSPYSGANVLTF. The CDR3, as DNA: TGTGCCAGCAGTCCTTACTCTGGGGCCAACGTCCTGACTTTC.